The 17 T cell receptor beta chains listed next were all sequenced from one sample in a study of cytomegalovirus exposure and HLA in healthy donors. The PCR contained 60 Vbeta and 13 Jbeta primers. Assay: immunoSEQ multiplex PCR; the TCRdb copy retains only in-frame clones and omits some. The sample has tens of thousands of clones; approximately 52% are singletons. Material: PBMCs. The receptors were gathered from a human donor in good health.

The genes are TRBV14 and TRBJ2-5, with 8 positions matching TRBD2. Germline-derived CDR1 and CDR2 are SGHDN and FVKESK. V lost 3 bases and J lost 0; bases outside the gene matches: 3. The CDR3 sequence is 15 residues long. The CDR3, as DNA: TGTGCCAGCAGCCATTGGACTAGCAACCAAGAGACCCAGTACTTC. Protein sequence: CASSHWTSNQETQYF.

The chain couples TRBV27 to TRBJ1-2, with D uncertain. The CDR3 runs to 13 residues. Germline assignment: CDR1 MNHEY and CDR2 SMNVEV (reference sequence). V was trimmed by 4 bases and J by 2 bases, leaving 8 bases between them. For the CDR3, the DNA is TGTGCCAGCAGTTCGAGGCAGAACTATGGCTACACCTTC. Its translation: CASSSRQNYGYTF.

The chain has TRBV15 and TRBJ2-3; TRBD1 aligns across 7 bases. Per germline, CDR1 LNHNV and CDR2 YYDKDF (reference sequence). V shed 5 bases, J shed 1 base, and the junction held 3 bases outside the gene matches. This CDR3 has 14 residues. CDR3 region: CATSRGQGTDTQYF. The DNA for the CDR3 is TGTGCCACCAGCCGTGGACAGGGCACAGATACGCAGTATTTT.

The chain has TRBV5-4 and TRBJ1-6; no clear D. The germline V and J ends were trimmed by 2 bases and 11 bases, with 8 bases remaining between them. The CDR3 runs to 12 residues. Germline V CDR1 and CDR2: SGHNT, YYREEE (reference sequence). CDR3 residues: CASSFWETPLHF. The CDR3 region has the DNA TGTGCCAGCAGCTTCTGGGAGACACCCCTCCACTTT.

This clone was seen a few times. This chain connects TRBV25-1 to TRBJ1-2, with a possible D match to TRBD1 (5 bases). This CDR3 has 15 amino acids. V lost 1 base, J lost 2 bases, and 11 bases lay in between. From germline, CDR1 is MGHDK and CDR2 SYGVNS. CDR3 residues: CASSEWGRGNYGYTF. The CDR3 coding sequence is TGTGCCAGCAGTGAATGGGGGAGGGGAAACTATGGCTACACCTTC.

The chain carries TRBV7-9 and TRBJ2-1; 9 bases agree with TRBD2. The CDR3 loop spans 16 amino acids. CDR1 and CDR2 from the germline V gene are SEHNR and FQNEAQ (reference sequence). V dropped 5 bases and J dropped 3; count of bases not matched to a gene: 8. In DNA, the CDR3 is TGTGCCAGCAGCAGACCTAGCGGGGATGGCTACAATGAGCAGTTCTTC. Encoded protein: CASSRPSGDGYNEQFF.

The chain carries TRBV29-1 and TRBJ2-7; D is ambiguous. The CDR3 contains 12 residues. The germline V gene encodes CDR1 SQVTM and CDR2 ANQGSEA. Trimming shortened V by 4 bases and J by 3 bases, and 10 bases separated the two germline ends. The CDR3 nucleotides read TGCAGCGTTGGGCGAACAGACTACGAGCAGTACTTC. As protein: CSVGRTDYEQYF.

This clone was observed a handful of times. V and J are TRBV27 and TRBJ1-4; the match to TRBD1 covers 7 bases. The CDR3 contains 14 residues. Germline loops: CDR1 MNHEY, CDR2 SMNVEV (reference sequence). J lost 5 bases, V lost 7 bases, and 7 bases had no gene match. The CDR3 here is CASTPGQTNEKLFF. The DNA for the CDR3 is TGTGCCAGCACTCCGGGACAGACAAATGAAAAACTGTTTTTT.

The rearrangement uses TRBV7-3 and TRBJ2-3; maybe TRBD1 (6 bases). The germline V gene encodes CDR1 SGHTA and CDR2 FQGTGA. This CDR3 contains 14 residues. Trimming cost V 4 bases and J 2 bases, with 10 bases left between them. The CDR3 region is CASSSGVSTDTQYF. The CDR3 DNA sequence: TGTGCCAGCAGCTCAGGGGTGTCCACAGATACGCAGTATTTT.

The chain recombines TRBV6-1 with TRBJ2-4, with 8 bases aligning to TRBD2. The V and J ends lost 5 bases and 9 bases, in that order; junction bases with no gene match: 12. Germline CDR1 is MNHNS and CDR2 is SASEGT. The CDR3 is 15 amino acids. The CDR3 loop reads CASSPRGTSVSIQYF. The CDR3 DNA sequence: TGTGCCAGCAGTCCGAGGGGGACTAGTGTTTCCATTCAGTACTTC.

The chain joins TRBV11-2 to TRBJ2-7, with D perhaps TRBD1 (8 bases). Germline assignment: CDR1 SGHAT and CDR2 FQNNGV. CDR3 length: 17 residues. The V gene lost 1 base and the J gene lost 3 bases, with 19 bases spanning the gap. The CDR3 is CASSLVGGTGGFYEQYF. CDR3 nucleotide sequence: TGTGCCAGCAGCTTAGTCGGGGGGACAGGTGGTTTCTACGAGCAGTACTTC.

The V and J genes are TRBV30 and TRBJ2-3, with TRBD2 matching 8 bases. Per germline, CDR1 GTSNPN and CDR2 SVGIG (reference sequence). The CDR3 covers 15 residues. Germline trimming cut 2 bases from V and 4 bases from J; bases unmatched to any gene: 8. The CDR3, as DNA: TGTGCCTGGAGTATGTCGAGCGGGGGAGCAGATACGCAGTATTTT. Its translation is CAWSMSSGGADTQYF. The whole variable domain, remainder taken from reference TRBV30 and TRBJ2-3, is SQTIHQWPATLVQPVGSPLSLECTVEGTSNPNLYWYRQAAGRGLQLLFYSVGIGQISSEVPQNLSASRPQDRQFILSSKKLLLSDSGFYLCAWSMSSGGADTQYFGPGTRLTVL.

The CDR3: CASSLARRGGSETQYF. CDR3 nucleotide sequence: TGCGCCAGCAGCTTGGCACGGCGGGGGGGCTCGGAGACCCAGTACTTC. The V gene is TRBV5-1, the J gene TRBJ2-5, with 9 bases aligning to TRBD2. Germline values: CDR1 SGHRS, CDR2 YFSETQ. Trimming at V came to 0 bases and at J to 5 bases, leaving 8 bases not matched to a gene. CDR3 length: 16 amino acids. Full variable domain (remainder filled in from reference TRBV5-1 and TRBJ2-5): KAGVTQTPRYLIKTRGQQVTLSCSPISGHRSVSWYQQTPGQGLQFLFEYFSETQRNKGNFPGRFSGRQFSNSRSEMNVSTLELGDSALYLCASSLARRGGSETQYFGPGTRLLVL.

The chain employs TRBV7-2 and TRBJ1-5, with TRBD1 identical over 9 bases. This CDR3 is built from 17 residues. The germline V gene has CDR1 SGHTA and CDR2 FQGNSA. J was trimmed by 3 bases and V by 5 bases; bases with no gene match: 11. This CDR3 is CASSSYTGTGFNQPQHF. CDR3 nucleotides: TGTGCCAGCAGCAGCTATACCGGGACAGGGTTCAATCAGCCCCAGCATTTT.

The CDR3 region is CASSSLDRGAYEQYF. Here the CDR3 DNA reads TGTGCCAGCAGTTCACTGGACAGGGGTGCCTACGAGCAGTACTTC. J is TRBJ2-7 and V is TRBV27; TRBD1 aligns across 9 bases. Trimming at V came to 4 bases and at J to 2 bases, leaving 6 bases not matched to a gene. The CDR3 totals 15 residues. Germline values: CDR1 MNHEY, CDR2 SMNVEV (reference sequence).

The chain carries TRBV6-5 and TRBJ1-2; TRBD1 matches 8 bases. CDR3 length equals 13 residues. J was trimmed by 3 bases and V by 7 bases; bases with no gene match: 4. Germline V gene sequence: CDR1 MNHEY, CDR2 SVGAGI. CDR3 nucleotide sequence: TGTGCCAGCACTCAGACAGGGGACTATGGCTACACCTTC. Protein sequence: CASTQTGDYGYTF.

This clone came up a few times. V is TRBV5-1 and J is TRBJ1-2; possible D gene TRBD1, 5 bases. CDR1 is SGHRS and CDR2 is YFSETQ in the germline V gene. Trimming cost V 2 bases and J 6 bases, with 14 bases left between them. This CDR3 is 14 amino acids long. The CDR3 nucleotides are TGCGCCAGCAGCTTAGCTGGGGGGAGCGATGGCTACACCTTC. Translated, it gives CASSLAGGSDGYTF. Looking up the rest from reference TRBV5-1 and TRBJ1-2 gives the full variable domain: KAGVTQTPRYLIKTRGQQVTLSCSPISGHRSVSWYQQTPGQGLQFLFEYFSETQRNKGNFPGRFSGRQFSNSRSEMNVSTLELGDSALYLCASSLAGGSDGYTFGSGTRLTVV.